The present entry profiles one T cell receptor beta chain with its context. A TCRbeta library incorporating unique molecular identifiers was prepared. TCRdb reprocessed the PCR reads with MiXCR, giving one entry per CDR3 protein. This sample carries more than 450,000 distinct CDR3 sequences, around 17% of them seen once, and the ten largest clones take around 3.3%. V was pared by 5 bases and J by 7 bases, with 17 bases of the junction left unmatched. The CDR3 totals 18 residues. Germline V gene data show CDR1 as MNHEY and CDR2 as SMNVEV (reference sequence). This sample stems from a study of T-cell reconstitution after alpha-beta-depleted transplantation in children.

The sequencing here drew on PBMCs from the stem cell graft donor, taken from the stem cell graft. The chain employs TRBV27 and TRBJ2-2; 9 bases are a match to TRBD2. This TCR was sampled from a human donor who donated a stem cell graft to a child with acute lymphoblastic leukemia. The CDR3 region has the DNA TGTGCCAGCAGTCCCTCGGGGCGGGAGGGAAGAAAGGACGGGGAGCTGTTTTTT. Translating it yields CASSPSGREGRKDGELFF.